The present entry profiles one TCR beta chain with its context. The data derive from a study of T cell repertoires in cytomegalovirus infection. The V gene lost 3 bases and the J gene lost 0 bases, with 12 bases spanning the gap. CDR1 and CDR2 (germline): MNHEY, SVGEGT. The CDR3 is 16 amino acids. MiXCR was run by TCRdb on the reads, yielding one entry per CDR3 protein. Counted here are roughly 100,000 distinct CDR3 sequences, more than 15% occurring once; the ten biggest clones make up about 7.3%. The TCR comes from a human donor in good health (CMV status not recorded). Some clones in this sample may be carry-over from other donors' samples. The chain links TRBV6-2 or TRBV6-3 to TRBJ1-5, with D tentatively TRBD1 (6 bases). Input material: PBMCs. The CDR3 spells CASSYYGGYSNQPQHF. The CDR3 coding sequence is TGTGCCAGCAGTTATTACGGGGGCTATAGCAATCAGCCCCAGCATTTT.